The 3 T cell receptor beta chains below come from one sample, sequenced in a study of CD8+CD57+ T cells in acquired aplastic anemia (dated by TCRdb to the late 2010s). Patients chosen for sequencing had shown expansion of CD8+CD57+ cells by flow cytometry. The instrument given in TCRdb is Illumina HiSeq 2000. Genomic DNA served as template for TCR beta VDJ combination and CDR3 sequence profiling. TCRdb itself trimmed the public reads at Q25 with fastp, ran MiXCR and retained productive beta chains. Every distinct CDR3 protein forms one entry, paired with its most common genes and DNA. Recorded for this sample are around 290,000 distinct CDR3 sequences; 50% to 65% of them occurred a single time. Of the sample, 1% to 1.5% falls within the top ten clones. Sequencing was performed on sorted CD4+, CD8+, or CD8+CD57+ T cells (not recorded which) from PBMCs. The receptors originated from a human donor with aplastic anemia.

This chain connects TRBV20-1 to TRBJ2-3, with unresolved D. V shed 1 base and J shed 7 bases, with 12 bases lying between them. This CDR3 contains 13 residues. Germline-derived CDR1 and CDR2 are DFQATT and SNEGSKA (reference sequence). The CDR3 coding sequence is TGCAGTGCTAGAGCTGGACCTCTCAATACGCAGTATTTT. The encoded protein is CSARAGPLNTQYF.

The sample holds many counts of this clonotype. The rearrangement links TRBV11-2 to TRBJ2-5; tentatively, D is TRBD1 (5 bases). Germline values: CDR1 SGHAT, CDR2 FQNNGV. CDR3 length: 13 residues. V was pared by 5 bases and J by 5 bases, with 12 bases between. The CDR3 nucleotides are TGTGCCAGCAGCGACGGACAAGTGGAGACCCAGTACTTC. Translation gives CASSDGQVETQYF.

This clonotype was seen ten or more times. V usage is TRBV6-1 and J usage is TRBJ2-3; a weak D match, TRBD2 (7 bases). Looked up from germline, CDR1 is MNHNS and CDR2 is SASEGT. The CDR3 extends over 18 amino acids. The V and J ends lost 10 bases and 0 bases respectively, with 26 bases between them. CDR3 DNA: TGTGCCACCATGAGGGTAGGGGGGGGAAAAACTAGCACAGATACGCAGTATTTT. It codes for CATMRVGGGKTSTDTQYF.